What follows are 22 T cell receptor beta chains derived from one specimen sequenced in a study of siplizumab effects on memory and regulatory T cells. Produced via immunoSEQ multiplex PCR; TCRdb's table is partial and in-frame only. The table lists tens of thousands of clones, less than 98% of them singletons. Sequenced material: naive CD8+ T cells sorted from blood. These receptors were taken from a human donor in good health.

The chain links TRBV27 to TRBJ2-2, with 10 bases that match TRBD2. The CDR3 is 16 amino acids. Germline CDR1 reads MNHEY; CDR2 reads SMNVEV (reference sequence). V lost 3 bases, J lost 5 bases, and 6 bases stayed unmatched. This CDR3 reads CASSFLAGVVTGELFF. In DNA form, the CDR3 reads TGTGCCAGCAGTTTTCTAGCGGGAGTGGTGACCGGGGAGCTGTTTTTT.

This clone is a singleton in its sample. V is TRBV7-2 and J is TRBJ2-1; a weak D match, TRBD1 (6 bases). V shed 5 bases and J shed 4 bases, with 15 bases lying between them. The V gene's germline CDR1 is SGHTA and CDR2 FQGNSA. This CDR3 is built from 15 residues. CDR3 bases: TGTGCCAGCAGCCGGCCCCGGGACATTTACAATGAGCAGTTCTTC. As protein: CASSRPRDIYNEQFF.

The V call is TRBV4-2, the J call TRBJ1-2; weak D call: TRBD1 (6 bases). The germline CDR1 and CDR2 sequences are LGHNA and YNFKEQ. This CDR3 spans 13 amino acids. V was clipped by 0 bases and J by 6 bases, with 8 bases between them. The CDR3 DNA reads TGTGCCAGCAGCCAAGATACAGGGAATGGCTACACCTTC. This sequence encodes CASSQDTGNGYTF.

The J gene is TRBJ2-7, the V gene TRBV19; 8 nucleotides match TRBD2. Losses at the gene ends were 3 bases for V and 0 bases for J; bases not matched to a gene: 7. This CDR3 is 16 amino acids long. CDR1 is LNHDA and CDR2 is SQIVND in the germline V gene (reference sequence). The DNA for the CDR3 is TGTGCCAGTAGTATTTCCCACCGGGAGGGCTCCTACGAGCAGTACTTC. Translated: CASSISHREGSYEQYF.

V usage is TRBV6-4 and J usage is TRBJ1-2, with TRBD1 matching over 8 bases. This CDR3 is 15 amino acids long. Trimming cost V 6 bases and J 4 bases; bases outside gene matches: 10. The V gene's germline CDR1 is MRHNA and CDR2 SNTAGT. The CDR3: CASSYRTGSGYGYTF. The CDR3 bases are TGTGCCAGCAGCTATCGGACAGGGTCCGGCTATGGCTACACCTTC.

The chain is built from TRBV28 and TRBJ1-5; 7 bases fit TRBD1. J lost 6 bases, V lost 6 bases, and 5 bases had no gene match. Germline CDR1 reads MDHEN; CDR2 reads SYDVKM. This CDR3 spans 13 amino acids. CDR3 bases: TGTGCCAGCAGCCCTTCAGGGGGTCAGCCCCAGCATTTT. Its protein is CASSPSGGQPQHF.

This chain connects TRBV4-3 to TRBJ1-5; D uncertain. V lost 0 bases to trimming and J lost 3 bases, with 12 bases between them. The germline V gene has CDR1 LGHNA and CDR2 YSLEER. This CDR3 spans 16 amino acids. The CDR3 region is CASSQDLGQTNQPQHF. The CDR3 nucleotides are TGCGCCAGCAGCCAAGATCTAGGGCAGACCAATCAGCCCCAGCATTTT.

This chain links TRBV5-1 with TRBJ2-2; D gene unclear. Germline V gives CDR1 SGHRS, CDR2 YFSETQ. This CDR3 is built from 13 residues. Trimming took 4 bases from V and 7 from J, leaving 11 bases between them. The CDR3 sequence: CASSLAPGGELFF. The CDR3 DNA reads TGCGCCAGCAGCCTGGCGCCCGGCGGGGAGCTGTTTTTT.

J is TRBJ2-7 and V is TRBV7-9; 11 bases are a match to TRBD2. This CDR3 region has 15 residues. Trimming removed 6 bases from V and 3 bases from J; junction bases left unmatched: 7. Germline V lookup: CDR1 SEHNR, CDR2 FQNEAQ (reference sequence). CDR3 bases: TGTGCCAGCAGAAGCACTAGCGGGAGTTTCTACGAGCAGTACTTC. It codes for CASRSTSGSFYEQYF.

This chain links TRBV7-2 with TRBJ2-3; TRBD2 matches at 16 bases. With V trimmed by 4 bases and J by 12 bases, 4 bases remained unmatched. The V gene's germline CDR1 is SGHTA and CDR2 FQGNSA. CDR3 length equals 14 residues. The CDR3 DNA sequence: TGTGCCAGCAGCTCCGGGACTAGCGGGAGGGCCCAGTATTTT. It specifies CASSSGTSGRAQYF.

The chain has TRBV5-6 and TRBJ1-2, with D hard to call. Germline V gene data show CDR1 as SGHDT and CDR2 as YYEEEE. This CDR3 spans 13 amino acids. The V end lost 4 bases, the J end lost 4 bases, and 11 bases lay between the germline ends. CDR3 coding DNA: TGTGCCAGCAGCCAAAGGGAATTCTATGGCTACACCTTC. It is translated as CASSQREFYGYTF. The whole variable domain, filled in from reference TRBV5-6 and TRBJ1-2, reads DAGVTQSPTHLIKTRGQQVTLRCSPKSGHDTVSWYQQALGQGPQFIFQYYEEEERQRGNFPDRFSGHQFPNYSSELNVNALLLGDSALYLCASSQREFYGYTFGSGTRLTVV.

The J gene is TRBJ2-7, the V gene TRBV5-6, with 7 bases aligning to TRBD1. The V and J ends lost 4 bases and 5 bases, in that order; junction bases with no gene match: 6. CDR1 and CDR2 (germline): SGHDT, YYEEEE. This CDR3 is 13 amino acids long. For the CDR3, the DNA is TGTGCCAGCAGCCCGGGACAGTTAAACGAGCAGTACTTC. Amino acid sequence: CASSPGQLNEQYF.

The rearrangement joins TRBV29-1 to TRBJ2-4; TRBD2 matches 11 bases. The CDR3 sequence is 14 residues long. Germline V lookup: CDR1 SQVTM, CDR2 ANQGSEA. V shed 5 bases, J shed 6 bases, and the junction held 6 bases outside the gene matches. CDR3 in amino acids: CSVNSGTSGNIQYF. The CDR3 DNA is TGCAGCGTTAACTCTGGGACTAGCGGAAACATTCAGTACTTC.

CDR3 sequence (DNA): TGTGCCTGGAGTTCTATTTCCTACGAGCAGTACTTC. Its protein product is CAWSSISYEQYF. The genes are TRBV30 and TRBJ2-7, with D uncertain. Germline assignment: CDR1 GTSNPN and CDR2 SVGIG (reference sequence). This CDR3 is built from 12 residues. Trimming left V 2 bases short and J 1 base short, with 6 bases between.

The rearrangement joins TRBV5-5 to TRBJ2-7; D not certain. Germline values: CDR1 SGHKS, CDR2 YYEKEE (reference sequence). CDR3 length: 13 residues. V was cut by 3 bases and J by 2 bases, with 9 bases left in between. This CDR3 is CASSSLPTYEQYF. CDR3 nucleotide sequence: TGTGCCAGCAGCTCGCTACCTACCTACGAGCAGTACTTC. The whole variable domain, filled in from reference TRBV5-5 and TRBJ2-7, reads DAGVTQSPTHLIKTRGQQVTLRCSPISGHKSVSWYQQVLGQGPQFIFQYYEKEERGRGNFPDRFSARQFPNYSSELNVNALLLGDSALYLCASSSLPTYEQYFGPGTRLTVT.

The gene calls are TRBV27 and TRBJ1-2; D uncertain. Trimming stripped 5 bases from V and 0 bases from J, with 13 bases between. This CDR3 is 15 amino acids long. Germline CDR1 is MNHEY and CDR2 is SMNVEV (reference sequence). The CDR3 DNA is TGTGCCAGCAGTCCTCCGGGAGGCGCTAACTATGGCTACACCTTC. Protein sequence: CASSPPGGANYGYTF.

The rearrangement links TRBV2 to TRBJ2-2, with D hard to call. This CDR3 is built from 14 residues. V gave up 8 bases and J gave up 2 bases, with 12 bases separating them. From germline, CDR1 is SNHLY and CDR2 FYNNEI. The CDR3 protein is CASGFLPNTGELFF. CDR3 bases: TGTGCCAGCGGGTTCTTGCCTAACACCGGGGAGCTGTTTTTT.

The chain employs TRBV20-1 and TRBJ2-1; possibly TRBD1 for D (6 bases). This CDR3 has 11 residues. Trimming pared 3 bases from V and 12 bases from J, leaving 12 bases between. Per the germline V gene, CDR1 is DFQATT and CDR2 is SNEGSKA (reference sequence). DNA for the CDR3: TGCAGTGCTAGTGCCAGCAGGGGGCAGTTCTTC. It translates to CSASASRGQFF.

The CDR3 protein is CASSGGQTKYQPQHF. Written as DNA, the CDR3 is TGTGCCAGCAGCGGGGGACAGACCAAATATCAGCCCCAGCATTTT. The V gene is TRBV2, the J gene TRBJ1-5; 7 bases map to TRBD1. The germline CDR1 and CDR2 sequences are SNHLY and FYNNEI. The CDR3 consists of 15 residues. V lost 6 bases and J lost 5; bases outside the gene matches: 10. The complete variable domain, with remaining parts taken from reference TRBV2 and TRBJ1-5, reads EPEVTQTPSHQVTQMGQEVILRCVPISNHLYFYWYRQILGQKVEFLVSFYNNEISEKSEIFDDQFSVERPDGSNFTLKIRSTKLEDSAMYFCASSGGQTKYQPQHFGDGTRLSIL.

The rearrangement joins TRBV4-1 to TRBJ2-7; D is possibly TRBD1 (5 bases). Trimming left V 6 bases short and J 0 bases short, with 12 bases between. In germline, CDR1 is MGHRA, CDR2 YSYEKL. This CDR3 region has 14 residues. CDR3 residues: CASSSSDSSYEQYF. As DNA, the CDR3 is TGCGCCAGCAGTTCATCCGACAGCTCCTACGAGCAGTACTTC.

The J gene is TRBJ2-3, the V gene TRBV25-1; tentative D call: TRBD2 (5 bases). CDR1 is MGHDK, CDR2 SYGVNS, per germline. V lost 8 bases and J lost 2, with 23 bases in between. This CDR3 comprises 17 residues. In DNA form, the CDR3 reads TGTGCCAGCCACCATGTATGGGGAGACAACTACACAGATACGCAGTATTTT. The encoded protein is CASHHVWGDNYTDTQYF.

CDR3 residues: CASSKAQTAREVGELFF. CDR3 nucleotide sequence: TGTGCCAGCAGCAAAGCGCAAACGGCGCGGGAAGTCGGGGAGCTGTTTTTT. This rearrangement joins TRBV21-1 to TRBJ2-2; the table calls TRBD2, which could not be checked here. TRBV21-1 represents a pseudogene. CDR3 length: 17 amino acids.